One and the same sample provided the 26 T cell receptor beta chains below, sequenced in a study of OX40 agonist ivuxolimab in advanced cancers. Clones were read by immunoSEQ multiplex PCR, and TCRdb kept only the in-frame ones, dropping some. The sample carries 70,000 to 95,000 clones, around four fifths recorded once. The sequences come from CD4+ or CD8+ T cells sorted from blood, collected in a trial of the OX40 agonist ivuxolimab. These receptors originate from an adult with an advanced solid tumor such as melanoma, head and neck, liver or kidney cancer.

This clone appeared a single time. This chain joins TRBV6-1 and TRBJ2-3; 7 bases are a match to TRBD2. Per the germline V gene, CDR1 is MNHNS and CDR2 is SASEGT. The CDR3 has 13 amino acids. The junction had 5 bases not matched to a gene; V was cut back by 8 bases and J by 3 bases. CDR3 DNA: TGTGCCAGCGCAATGCGGGGGACAGATACGCAGTATTTT. It is translated as CASAMRGTDTQYF.

V and J are TRBV19 and TRBJ1-5; 8 bases line up with TRBD1. Germline CDR1 reads LNHDA; CDR2 reads SQIVND (reference sequence). V shed 3 bases, J shed 1 base, and the junction held 11 bases outside the gene matches. CDR3 length equals 18 residues. This chain's CDR3 is CASSINPGGLVSNQPQHF. As DNA, the CDR3 is TGTGCCAGTAGTATTAACCCAGGGGGCCTGGTGAGCAATCAGCCCCAGCATTTT.

The chain couples TRBV11-1 to TRBJ2-3, with D unresolved. The CDR3 spans 16 residues. V lost 2 bases and J lost 0, with 12 bases in between. The germline gives CDR1 SGHAT, CDR2 FQDESV (reference sequence). The CDR3 spells CASSLFTDFSTDTQYF. In nucleotides, the CDR3 is TGTGCCAGCAGCTTATTTACGGATTTTAGCACAGATACGCAGTATTTT.

The chain employs TRBV11-1 and TRBJ2-5; D unclear. The CDR3 sequence is 11 residues long. Germline V gene sequence: CDR1 SGHAT, CDR2 FQDESV (reference sequence). V was cut by 1 base and J by 3 bases, with 0 bases left in between. CDR3 nucleotide sequence: TGTGCCAGCAGCTTAGAAGAGACCCAGTACTTC. Protein product: CASSLEETQYF. Full variable domain (remainder filled in from reference TRBV11-1 and TRBJ2-5): EAEVAQSPRYKITEKSQAVAFWCDPISGHATLYWYRQILGQGPELLVQFQDESVVDDSQLPKDRFSAERLKGVDSTLKIQPAELGDSAMYLCASSLEETQYFGPGTRLLVL.

This chain joins TRBV11-1 and TRBJ1-1, with 10 bases fitting TRBD1. The CDR3 is 15 residues long. With V trimmed by 3 bases and J by 7 bases, 8 bases remained unmatched. Germline V CDR1 and CDR2: SGHAT, FQDESV (reference sequence). CDR3 residues: CASSFPGQGRDEAFF. The DNA of the CDR3 is TGTGCCAGCAGCTTCCCGGGACAGGGGAGGGATGAAGCTTTCTTT.

J is TRBJ2-6 and V is TRBV5-4; D not certain. Germline assignment: CDR1 SGHNT and CDR2 YYREEE (reference sequence). V was shortened by 1 base and J by 2 bases, with 10 bases between the two germline ends. CDR3 length equals 16 residues. CDR3 sequence: CASSLHSAAGANVLTF. CDR3 nucleotide sequence: TGTGCCAGCAGCTTGCACAGTGCGGCTGGGGCCAACGTCCTGACTTTC. Full variable domain (rest looked up from reference TRBV5-4 and TRBJ2-6): ETGVTQSPTHLIKTRGQQVTLRCSSQSGHNTVSWYQQALGQGPQFIFQYYREEENGRGNFPPRFSGLQFPNYSSELNVNALELDDSALYLCASSLHSAAGANVLTFGAGSRLTVL.

As concerns this clone: The sample holds other DNA sequences that translate to the same CDR3. The V and J genes are TRBV6-5 and TRBJ2-7; 8 positions agree with TRBD1. Trimming cost V 5 bases and J 2 bases; bases outside gene matches: 5. The germline CDR1 and CDR2 sequences are MNHEY and SVGAGI. CDR3 length: 14 residues. CDR3 sequence: CASSPRTGPYEQYF. DNA for the CDR3: TGTGCCAGCAGTCCACGGACAGGGCCCTACGAGCAGTACTTC.

The chain carries TRBV5-1 and TRBJ2-4; the match to TRBD1 covers 8 bases. The CDR3 spans 13 residues. V dropped 4 bases and J dropped 8; count of bases not matched to a gene: 5. Germline assignment: CDR1 SGHRS and CDR2 YFSETQ. The CDR3 here is CASSRQGRDIQYF. Here the CDR3 DNA reads TGCGCCAGCAGCAGACAGGGGAGAGACATTCAGTACTTC.

The chain joins TRBV6-6 to TRBJ1-1; possible D gene TRBD1, 6 bases. The CDR3 length is 14 residues. Germline CDR1 MNHNY, CDR2 SVGAGI (reference sequence). V was clipped by 7 bases and J by 0 bases, with 12 bases between them. The CDR3 sequence: CASTRTVMNTEAFF. The DNA of the CDR3 is TGTGCCAGCACCAGGACAGTCATGAACACTGAAGCTTTCTTT.

The V call is TRBV19, the J call TRBJ1-5; D is undetermined. Germline V gene lookup returns CDR1 LNHDA and CDR2 SQIVND (reference sequence). The V gene lost 5 bases and the J gene lost 0 bases, with 11 bases spanning the gap. The length of the CDR3 is 15 residues. The DNA of the CDR3 is TGTGCCAGTAGTCCACCGCGGGGTAGCAATCAGCCCCAGCATTTT. Its protein is CASSPPRGSNQPQHF. Based on the CDR3 plus reference TRBV19 and TRBJ1-5, the full variable domain is DGGITQSPKYLFRKEGQNVTLSCEQNLNHDAMYWYRQDPGQGLRLIYYSQIVNDFQKGDIAEGYSVSREKKESFPLTVTSAQKNPTAFYLCASSPPRGSNQPQHFGDGTRLSIL.

The genes are TRBV4-2 and TRBJ2-3, with 12 positions matching TRBD2. V was pared by 6 bases and J by 4 bases, with 14 bases of the junction left unmatched. Germline V gene lookup returns CDR1 LGHNA and CDR2 YNFKEQ. The CDR3 runs 18 residues. The CDR3 region is CASSHEFAGTSGPDTQYF. CDR3 in DNA: TGTGCCAGCAGTCACGAATTCGCCGGGACTAGCGGGCCAGATACGCAGTATTTT.

V usage is TRBV27 and J usage is TRBJ1-6, with 8 bases that match TRBD1. The CDR3 extends over 17 amino acids. The germline CDR1 and CDR2 sequences are MNHEY and SMNVEV (reference sequence). The ends lost 8 bases at V and 13 bases at J; junction bases unmatched: 22. The CDR3, as DNA: TGTGCCAGCGGTCTACCCCCCTCTACAGGGGGAACGAGCCCCCTCCACTTT. Translated: CASGLPPSTGGTSPLHF.

The chain has TRBV7-2 and TRBJ1-1; D is perhaps TRBD1 (6 bases). This CDR3 contains 13 residues. Germline lookup yields CDR1 SGHTA and CDR2 FQGNSA. V gave up 5 bases and J gave up 9 bases, with 16 bases separating them. CDR3 residues: CASSPRTAEKAFF. The CDR3 DNA reads as TGTGCCAGCAGCCCAAGGACAGCGGAAAAAGCTTTCTTT.

The V gene is TRBV4-1, the J gene TRBJ2-7, with TRBD2 matching 14 bases. CDR1 MGHRA and CDR2 YSYEKL come from the germline V gene. The V segment lost 4 bases and the J segment 3 bases; nucleotides outside the gene matches: 2. The CDR3 consists of 15 residues. CDR3 protein: CASSLGTSGGYEQYF. CDR3 DNA: TGCGCCAGCAGCCTCGGGACTAGCGGGGGCTACGAGCAGTACTTC.

This clone was seen a few times. The V call is TRBV6-6, the J call TRBJ1-2; D not resolved. Per germline, CDR1 MNHNY and CDR2 SVGAGI (reference sequence). Trimming took off 2 bases at V and 7 bases at J, with 11 bases between the two ends. This CDR3 has 13 residues. The CDR3 loop reads CASSYTLTGGYTF. As DNA, the CDR3 is TGTGCCAGCAGTTACACCCTAACGGGTGGCTACACCTTC.

The chain recombines TRBV7-2 with TRBJ2-7, with TRBD2 matching over 7 bases. V was clipped by 11 bases and J by 5 bases; unmatched bases: 3. Germline V gene data show CDR1 as SGHTA and CDR2 as FQGNSA. The CDR3 has 10 residues. CDR3: CTGGVHEQYF. CDR3 in DNA: TGTACCGGGGGGGTCCACGAGCAGTACTTC.

The chain uses TRBV6-6 and TRBJ1-1, with a tentative D call TRBD1 (5 bases). V was trimmed by 7 bases and J by 7 bases, leaving 16 bases between them. Germline V gene lookup returns CDR1 MNHNY and CDR2 SVGAGI (reference sequence). The CDR3 is made up of 13 amino acids. The CDR3 loop reads CASTPSGGGEAFF. The DNA of the CDR3 is TGTGCCAGCACCCCCTCGGGGGGAGGTGAAGCTTTCTTT.

This chain joins TRBV5-4 and TRBJ1-1, with 7 positions matching TRBD1. Trimming cost V 4 bases and J 11 bases; bases outside gene matches: 8. Germline assignment: CDR1 SGHNT and CDR2 YYREEE (reference sequence). This CDR3 has 12 residues. DNA of the CDR3: TGTGCCAGCAGCGGTCGACAGGGATTTGCTTTCTTT. As protein: CASSGRQGFAFF.

The chain links TRBV11-1 to TRBJ2-7, with D maybe TRBD2 (6 bases). Trimming took 3 bases from V and 0 from J, leaving 18 bases between them. The CDR3 covers 17 residues. Looked up from germline, CDR1 is SGHAT and CDR2 is FQDESV (reference sequence). The CDR3 nucleotides read TGTGCCAGCAGCTTTGGGGCGGGGCCCCGCTCCTCCTACGAGCAGTACTTC. Its protein is CASSFGAGPRSSYEQYF.

This clone was observed once. V and J are TRBV19 and TRBJ1-2, with D perhaps TRBD1 (6 bases). The CDR3 consists of 16 residues. Trimming took off 5 bases at V and 2 bases at J, with 18 bases between the two ends. The V gene's germline CDR1 is LNHDA and CDR2 SQIVND (reference sequence). The CDR3 DNA follows: TGTGCCAGTAGTTCACACGCGCAGGGGACCAACTATGGCTACACCTTC. It translates to CASSSHAQGTNYGYTF.

The rearrangement uses TRBV4-2 and TRBJ2-3; D ambiguous. Germline V gene data show CDR1 as LGHNA and CDR2 as YNFKEQ. CDR3 length: 14 residues. Trimming cost V 0 bases and J 1 base, with 5 bases left between them. CDR3: CASSQDSGTDTQYF. CDR3 nucleotide sequence: TGTGCCAGCAGCCAAGATTCCGGCACAGATACGCAGTATTTT.

This clone has more than one count but fewer than ten. This chain uses TRBV28 with TRBJ1-6; weak D call: TRBD1 (5 bases). The V and J ends lost 7 bases and 9 bases respectively, with 16 bases between them. The germline CDR1 and CDR2 sequences are MDHEN and SYDVKM. The CDR3 loop spans 14 amino acids. CDR3: CASKNRDGASPLHF. In DNA form, the CDR3 reads TGTGCCAGCAAAAACCGGGACGGAGCTTCACCCCTCCACTTT.

This sequence joins TRBV19 and TRBJ1-3, with 7 bases that match TRBD1. Germline CDR1 is LNHDA and CDR2 is SQIVND (reference sequence). The CDR3 is 15 residues long. After removal of 7 bases from V and 2 bases from J, the junction contained 8 bases not matched to a gene. The CDR3, as DNA: TGTGCCAGTACGCAGGGGGTGAGGACTGGAAACACCATATATTTT. Protein sequence: CASTQGVRTGNTIYF.

This chain links TRBV15 with TRBJ2-4, with D tentatively TRBD2 (6 bases). Germline CDR1 is LNHNV and CDR2 is YYDKDF (reference sequence). This CDR3 is built from 15 residues. Trimming removed 6 bases at V and 6 bases at J, with 18 bases between. As DNA, the CDR3 is TGTGCCACCAGGCGGGACGTCGGGGGTGGAAACATTCAGTACTTC. Its translation: CATRRDVGGGNIQYF.

The chain has TRBV5-4 and TRBJ2-2; D possibly corresponds to TRBD2 (6 bases). Looked up from germline, CDR1 is SGHNT and CDR2 is YYREEE (reference sequence). Trimming took 0 bases from V and 3 from J, leaving 6 bases between them. CDR3 length: 14 amino acids. CDR3 amino acids: CASSLGLDTGELFF. Here the CDR3 DNA reads TGTGCCAGCAGCTTGGGACTAGACACCGGGGAGCTGTTTTTT.

This clone was counted between two and nine times. V usage is TRBV4-1 and J usage is TRBJ1-6; D not certain. Germline V gene sequence: CDR1 MGHRA, CDR2 YSYEKL. The CDR3 has 17 residues. V lost 1 base and J lost 0, with 10 bases in between. CDR3 sequence reads: CASSQGYLGSYNSPLHF. CDR3 DNA sequence: TGCGCCAGCAGCCAAGGGTATTTGGGCTCCTATAATTCACCCCTCCACTTT.